The 20 T cell receptor beta chains reported below all come from one sample, sequenced in a study of graft-versus-host responses after intestinal transplantation (dated by TCRdb to about 2021). The time point tag for this specimen amounts to: cells obtained before transplantation from donor or recipient. What these receptors recognize is not known. Receptor libraries were prepared by the immunoSEQ multiplex PCR assay. The clones in this table, taken by TCRdb from immuneACCESS, are in-frame only. Not every clone is retained; where verified, under half of the shortfall comes from an unresolved V gene, and the cause of the rest is unknown. A total of tens of thousands of clones appear in this sample, around 83% of them only once. The ten largest make up approximately 20% of the sample. This material consisted of unstimulated CD8+ T cells sorted from spleen or lymph node cells, taken before intestinal transplant. The receptors were sampled from a human donor who received an intestinal transplant.

The chain carries TRBV27 and TRBJ2-1, with 12 positions matching TRBD2. Germline V gene lookup returns CDR1 MNHEY and CDR2 SMNVEV (reference sequence). V lost 5 bases, J lost 1 base, and 9 bases stayed unmatched. The CDR3 consists of 18 residues. DNA for the CDR3: TGTGCCAGCAGTCCGACTAGCGGGAGTTCCCCTTCCTACAATGAGCAGTTCTTC. Translation: CASSPTSGSSPSYNEQFF.

This sequence joins TRBV6-5 and TRBJ2-5; D remains unclear. Trimming cost V 2 bases and J 5 bases, with 12 bases left between them. The germline gives CDR1 MNHEY, CDR2 SVGAGI. This CDR3 region has 14 residues. CDR3 in DNA: TGTGCCAGCAGTTACCCGGTCGTGAAGGAGACCCAGTACTTC. Its protein is CASSYPVVKETQYF.

V gene TRBV4-1 combines with J gene TRBJ2-1; 7 bases are shared with TRBD2. The CDR3 contains 16 residues. Germline CDR1 and CDR2: MGHRA and YSYEKL. Trimming took 1 base from V and 4 from J; bases not matched to a gene: 7. The CDR3 sequence is CASSQVRGVLYNEQFF. The CDR3 nucleotides read TGCGCCAGCAGCCAAGTTCGGGGGGTACTTTACAATGAGCAGTTCTTC.

The chain uses TRBV7-6 and TRBJ2-7; a weak D match, TRBD2 (6 bases). Trimming stripped 5 bases from V and 9 bases from J, with 17 bases between. Germline CDR1 SGHVS, CDR2 FNYEAQ. CDR3 size: 13 residues. The CDR3 spells CASSEDRDSRQYF. The CDR3 bases are TGTGCCAGCAGCGAAGACCGGGACTCCCGGCAGTACTTC.

The rearrangement uses TRBV13 and TRBJ2-7; unclear D gene. The CDR3 sequence is 13 residues long. V shed 3 bases and J shed 6 bases, with 12 bases lying between them. The V gene's germline CDR1 is PRHDT and CDR2 FYEKMQ (reference sequence). CDR3 DNA: TGTGCCAGCAGCTTGGGTAGCTTCTTCGAGCAGTACTTC. Its protein is CASSLGSFFEQYF.

The chain combines TRBV7-9 with TRBJ1-2; no reliable D call. V lost 1 base, J lost 4 bases, and 7 bases lay in between. The length of the CDR3 is 13 residues. CDR1 is SEHNR, CDR2 FQNEAQ, per germline (reference sequence). CDR3 in amino acids: CASSLVLFYGYTF. CDR3 DNA sequence: TGTGCCAGCAGCTTAGTACTGTTCTATGGCTACACCTTC.

The rearrangement links TRBV4-1 to TRBJ2-5; tentative D call: TRBD1 (5 bases). CDR3 length: 14 residues. The germline CDR1 and CDR2 sequences are MGHRA and YSYEKL. V dropped 4 bases and J dropped 5 bases, with 14 bases sitting between them. CDR3 bases: TGCGCCAGCAGCCCCCCAGGGTCTTGGGAGACCCAGTACTTC. Protein: CASSPPGSWETQYF.

The J gene is TRBJ1-3, the V gene TRBV15; TRBD1 matches 7 bases. CDR3 length: 15 amino acids. V was clipped by 0 bases and J by 4 bases; unmatched bases: 3. Germline values: CDR1 LNHNV, CDR2 YYDKDF (reference sequence). The CDR3 is CATSREAGGGNTIYF. As DNA, the CDR3 is TGTGCCACCAGCAGAGAAGCAGGGGGAGGAAACACCATATATTTT.

This chain joins TRBV7-9 and TRBJ1-1; the D is unclear. Trimming pared 5 bases from V and 1 base from J, leaving 20 bases between. The CDR3 totals 17 residues. Germline V gene data show CDR1 as SEHNR and CDR2 as FQNEAQ (reference sequence). CDR3 DNA: TGTGCCAGCAGCCCAGGAGGTTGGGGTTTGGAGAACACTGAAGCTTTCTTT. Protein sequence: CASSPGGWGLENTEAFF.

The chain employs TRBV28 and TRBJ2-7; 7 bases are shared with TRBD1. The trim removed 3 bases at V and 5 bases at J, leaving 1 base unmatched. Germline V gene data show CDR1 as MDHEN and CDR2 as SYDVKM. The CDR3 loop spans 12 amino acids. The CDR3 here is CASSLTGNEQYF. The CDR3 nucleotides are TGTGCCAGCAGTTTGACAGGGAACGAGCAGTACTTC.

This chain connects TRBV4-1 to TRBJ1-2; no reliable D call. The V gene's germline CDR1 is MGHRA and CDR2 YSYEKL. The V end was cut by 2 bases, the J end by 3 bases, with 13 bases between. The CDR3 is made up of 15 amino acids. Written as DNA, the CDR3 is TGCGCCAGCAGCCAATTCCCTGACGGAGACTATGGCTACACCTTC. Protein product: CASSQFPDGDYGYTF.

This rearrangement joins TRBV5-1 to TRBJ1-1, with no clear D. The CDR3 is made up of 17 amino acids. Trimming pared 0 bases from V and 1 base from J, leaving 16 bases between. Germline V CDR1 and CDR2: SGHRS, YFSETQ. The DNA for the CDR3 is TGCGCCAGCAGCTTGGCCGGTAACCGGCAGGAGAACACTGAAGCTTTCTTT. Translation: CASSLAGNRQENTEAFF.

This clone was seen just once. This chain connects TRBV5-1 to TRBJ2-3, with a tentative D call TRBD1 (5 bases). This CDR3 has 14 residues. Germline CDR1 SGHRS, CDR2 YFSETQ. V was trimmed by 0 bases and J by 4 bases, leaving 9 bases between them. CDR3 in amino acids: CASSLEWGSDTQYF. In DNA, the CDR3 is TGCGCCAGCAGCTTGGAGTGGGGCTCAGATACGCAGTATTTT.

This clone was counted a few times. The chain links TRBV5-1 to TRBJ2-7; 7 positions agree with TRBD1. This CDR3 region has 13 residues. The V gene end was trimmed by 4 bases and the J gene end by 2 bases; junction bases not matched to a gene: 3. The germline V gene encodes CDR1 SGHRS and CDR2 YFSETQ. CDR3 sequence reads: CASSPGTAYEQYF. Written as DNA, the CDR3 is TGCGCCAGCAGCCCCGGGACAGCCTACGAGCAGTACTTC.

This clone showed up just once. The rearrangement joins TRBV7-9 to TRBJ2-7; the match to TRBD1 covers 7 bases. Looked up from germline, CDR1 is SEHNR and CDR2 is FQNEAQ (reference sequence). The J segment lost 1 base and the V segment lost 1 base, leaving 7 bases of the junction unmatched. This CDR3 spans 16 amino acids. The CDR3 coding sequence is TGTGCCAGCAGCTTAGGACAGGGATCGCGGTCCTACGAGCAGTACTTC. Residues: CASSLGQGSRSYEQYF.

V and J are TRBV28 and TRBJ1-5; 7 bases are a match to TRBD1. CDR1 and CDR2 from the germline V gene are MDHEN and SYDVKM. The CDR3 length is 16 residues. V lost 3 bases, J lost 3 bases, and 8 bases stayed unmatched. The CDR3 reads CASSFPSGQANQPQHF. The CDR3 bases are TGTGCCAGCAGTTTCCCGAGTGGACAGGCCAATCAGCCCCAGCATTTT.

V usage is TRBV6-5 and J usage is TRBJ2-7; tentative D call: TRBD1 (5 bases). Deletions cut 5 bases from V and 1 base from J, with 12 bases between. Per the germline V gene, CDR1 is MNHEY and CDR2 is SVGAGI. This CDR3 spans 14 amino acids. CDR3 DNA: TGTGCCAGCAGTGCCCTGGGGCCTTCCTACGAGCAGTACTTC. This sequence encodes CASSALGPSYEQYF.

The rearrangement uses TRBV19 and TRBJ2-7; D perhaps matches TRBD1 (6 bases). Per the germline V gene, CDR1 is LNHDA and CDR2 is SQIVND (reference sequence). Trimming took off 9 bases at V and 2 bases at J, with 17 bases between the two ends. This CDR3 comprises 14 residues. The DNA for the CDR3 is TGTGCCAGCCGGCCTTGGACAGTTACCTACGAGCAGTACTTC. It yields the protein CASRPWTVTYEQYF.

By share, this clone ranks as medium-sized. CDR3 protein: CASSTLPLSYNSPLHF. CDR3 coding DNA: TGTGCCAGCAGTACTTTGCCCTTGTCCTATAATTCACCCCTCCACTTT. The chain couples TRBV28 to TRBJ1-6; D ambiguous. Germline CDR1 reads MDHEN; CDR2 reads SYDVKM. This CDR3 spans 16 amino acids. V was trimmed by 5 bases and J by 1 base, leaving 12 bases between them.

The sample holds one count of this clone. The genes are TRBV4-1 and TRBJ2-5, with 8 bases that match TRBD2. The CDR3 is made up of 16 amino acids. Germline V gene lookup returns CDR1 MGHRA and CDR2 YSYEKL. After removal of 4 bases from V and 0 bases from J, the junction contained 7 bases not matched to a gene. The CDR3 DNA sequence: TGCGCCAGCAGCCCGACGGGAGGGGGGTACCAAGAGACCCAGTACTTC. Protein product: CASSPTGGGYQETQYF.